This T cell receptor beta chain appears in the sequencing data of a study of blood T cell repertoires in COVID-19. Study as a whole: The United States, Italy and Spain provided the acute and convalescent COVID-19 samples. Nucleic acid was either cDNA or gDNA, and it came from T cells, B-cell-depleted T cells, or PBMCs.

Authors' methods: From reference gene primer amplification, estimates of nucleated cell counts were derived. This table comes from immunoSEQ multiplex PCR, and its TCRdb copy is limited to in-frame clones, with some not included. That table furnishes V, J and clone size, whereas the DNA furnished D and trimming. The sample carries approximately 150,000 clones, over 75% recorded once. In this sample, this clone turned up once. The germline V gene encodes CDR1 MNHNS and CDR2 SASEGT. The CDR3 has 14 residues. V gave up 1 base and J gave up 0 bases, with 3 bases separating them. Sequenced: peripheral blood. The clonotype was recovered from a woman aged 50 to 60 with acute or convalescent COVID-19. This sequence joins TRBV6-1 and TRBJ1-4; no firm D call. In DNA, the CDR3 is TGTGCCAGCAGTGAAGGTACAACTAATGAAAAACTGTTTTTT. The encoded protein is CASSEGTTNEKLFF.